The rows below give T cell receptor beta chains drawn from one sample of a study of human T cells and chemical hapten exposure. Each CDR3 protein is one row after TCRdb ran MiXCR on the RACE reads. The sample has under 400,000 distinct CDR3 sequences, roughly 5.3% seen once. Here the sequenced sample was whole blood, taken in connection with sensitization to the hapten diphenylcyclopropenone (DPC). Receptors were obtained from a woman in her forties or fifties with alopecia areata. Some clones in this sample may be carry-over from other donors' samples. The CDR3 runs from the conserved cysteine through the conserved F or W. The D gene is left open where the match is weak. Clone size is not always given. Where it is, it says once, few, many or a class for expanded clones.

>TRBV12-3/TRBV12-4|TRBJ1-3|.|many
TGTGCCAGCACCCCAGGAGGAAACACCATATATTTT
CASTPGGNTIYF
>TRBV12-3/TRBV12-4|TRBJ1-1|.|many
TGTGCCAGCAGCTTAGGTCGGGCGAACACTGAAGCTTTCTTT
CASSLGRANTEAFF
>TRBV15|TRBJ2-3|.|many
TGTGCCACCAGCAGAGGATCGGAGGTGGATACGCAGTATTTT
CATSRGSEVDTQYF
>TRBV29-1|TRBJ1-5|.|many
TGCAGCGTTGAAGACACAGGGTACAATCAGCCCCAGCATTTT
CSVEDTGYNQPQHF
>TRBV9|TRBJ1-3|.|many
TGTGCCAGCAGCGTAGGGGGGGCCTCTGGAAACACCATATATTTT
CASSVGGASGNTIYF
>TRBV20-1|TRBJ1-2|TRBD1|many
TGCAGTGCTAGACGTAGTACCGGGACAGGGTATGGCTACACCTTC
CSARRSTGTGYGYTF
>TRBV2|TRBJ1-1|TRBD1|few
TGTGCCAGCAGGCCCTCTCGGGACAGGAACACTGAAGCTTTCTTT
CASRPSRDRNTEAFF
>TRBV20-1|TRBJ1-5|.|many
TGCAGTGCTAAACAAAGTCAAAGTGGGGAACAGCCCCAGCATTTT
CSAKQSQSGEQPQHF
>TRBV2|TRBJ2-1|TRBD2|many
TGTGCCGGCCTAGCGGGCGGCAACAATGAGCAGTTCTTC
CAGLAGGNNEQFF
>TRBV6-5|TRBJ2-7|.|many
TGTGCCAGCAGACCCCCGACAGGGACTAAAGAGCAGTACTTC
CASRPPTGTKEQYF
>TRBV12-3/TRBV12-4|TRBJ2-1|.|few
TGTGCCAGCAGTTTCCTTGGGGGGACCGGCGAGTTCTTC
CASSFLGGTGEFF
>TRBV4-1|TRBJ1-2|.|.
TGCGCCAGCAGCCAAGATCCGAATAGAGCTAACTATGGCTACACCTTC
CASSQDPNRANYGYTF
>TRBV4-2|TRBJ2-5|TRBD2|many
TGTGCCAGCAGCCGTCTGGCGGGGGGGCCCCTCGGAAGGGAGACCCAGTACTTC
CASSRLAGGPLGRETQYF
>TRBV28|TRBJ2-2|.|.
TGTGCCAGCAGTGACGAAGGGAACACCGGGGAGCTGTTTTTT
CASSDEGNTGELFF
>TRBV6-8|TRBJ2-1|.|many
TGTGCCAGCAGTCGACTAGGGGAGATTTACAATGAGCAGTTCTTC
CASSRLGEIYNEQFF
>TRBV9|TRBJ2-1|.|many
TGTGCCAGCAGCCCCCAGGGGTACTACAATGAGCAGTTCTTC
CASSPQGYYNEQFF
>TRBV20-1|TRBJ2-7|.|.
TGCAGTGCTAGATTATCTCTCTACGAGCAGTACTTC
CSARLSLYEQYF
>TRBV20-1|TRBJ2-6|.|few
TGCAGTGCTGGCTCTCCCAGCTCTGGGGCCAACGTCCTGACTTTC
CSAGSPSSGANVLTF
>TRBV7-9|TRBJ1-3|.|many
TGTGCCAGCAGCGGACTCTTCTCCCTTTTT
CASSGLFSLF
>TRBV7-8|TRBJ2-5|.|few
TGTGCCATCCAAGCCCCCATGGTTCCACAAGAGACCCAGTACTTC
CAIQAPMVPQETQYF
>TRBV4-1|TRBJ1-5|TRBD1|many
TGCGCCAGCAGCCAAGAGGAGGGGGCGATCAGGCAGCCCCAGCATTTT
CASSQEEGAIRQPQHF
>TRBV10-3|TRBJ1-5|.|many
TGTGCCATCAGTGAGTCTATATCGGGCCTCAATCAGCCCCAGCATTTT
CAISESISGLNQPQHF
>TRBV20-1|TRBJ2-1|.|many
TGCAGTGCTCCCCGGCCCCGGCGCTCCTACAATGAGCAGTTCTTC
CSAPRPRRSYNEQFF
>TRBV18|TRBJ2-2|.|few
TGTGCCAGCTCACCACGCCTCACGGACTACTACACCGGGGAGCTGTTTTTT
CASSPRLTDYYTGELFF
>TRBV6-1|TRBJ2-4|.|many
TGTGCCAGCAGTGACAGTAACGCCAAAAACATTCAGTACTTC
CASSDSNAKNIQYF
>TRBV7-2|TRBJ1-2|TRBD1|many
TGTGCCAGCAGCTTAGGGGCCGGGACAGGCAACTATGGCTACACCTTC
CASSLGAGTGNYGYTF
>TRBV11-2|TRBJ1-5|.|few
TGTGCCAGCAGCACGATCCGGGAGAACAATCAGCCCCAGCATTTT
CASSTIRENNQPQHF
>TRBV9|TRBJ2-3|.|few
TGTGCCAGCAGCGTAGGAAACGGGGGACGCACAGATACGCAGTATTTT
CASSVGNGGRTDTQYF
>TRBV7-2|TRBJ2-3|.|few
TGTGCCAGCAGCTTATGGGGGGTTGGGAGCACAGATACGCAGTATTTT
CASSLWGVGSTDTQYF
>TRBV6-2/TRBV6-3|TRBJ2-7|.|.
TGTGCCAGCAGTACCCGAGAGGGGAGGCCCTACGAGCAGTACTTC
CASSTREGRPYEQYF
>TRBV27|TRBJ2-7|TRBD1|many
TGTGCCAGCAGTCCTGGGACAGGGGCCTCCTACGAGCAGTACTTC
CASSPGTGASYEQYF
>TRBV14|TRBJ1-6|.|few
TGTGCCAGCAGCCCTAGGGACGGCAATAATTCACCCCTCCACTTT
CASSPRDGNNSPLHF
>TRBV28|TRBJ1-5|.|.
TGTGCCAGCAGCCAGCCTATTAGCAATCAGCCCCAGCATTTT
CASSQPISNQPQHF
>TRBV12-5|TRBJ1-5|.|many
TGTGCTAGTGGCCAGGGACTGAGGGGAAATCAGCCCCAGCATTTT
CASGQGLRGNQPQHF
>TRBV3-1|TRBJ1-3|.|.
TGTGCCAGCAGCCAAGACCCGTTGACAGTCTCTGGAAACACCATATATTTT
CASSQDPLTVSGNTIYF
>TRBV3-1|TRBJ2-2|TRBD2|many
TGTGCCAGCGCCTTCCTAGCGGGGGTAGAGCTGTTTTTT
CASAFLAGVELFF
>TRBV28|TRBJ1-4|.|few
TGTGCCAGCAGCTCCCCCGGAGGGGGTCGGGAAAAACTGTTTTTT
CASSSPGGGREKLFF